These 19 T cell receptor beta chains were sequenced from one sample in a study of CD8+CD57+ T cells in acquired aplastic anemia. The template used for profiling TCR beta VDJ and CDR3 was genomic DNA. TCRdb passed the reads through MiXCR, listing each CDR3 protein once. The sample has 95,000 to 120,000 distinct CDR3 sequences, around half seen once. The sequenced material came from sorted CD4+, CD8+, or CD8+CD57+ T cells (not recorded which) from PBMCs. These receptors originate from a human donor in good health, serving as a control.

On this clonotype: A read error is likely, as this CDR3 ends without the conserved phenylalanine or tryptophan. No DNA is shown, since the ends of the CDR3 on it are uncertain; the CDR3 is the one TCRdb lists. This chain links TRBV6-1 with TRBJ2-7; TRBD1, as called in the table, went unchecked against the DNA. With termini counted, the CDR3 has 17 amino acids. Germline V gives CDR1 MNHNS, CDR2 SASEGT. CDR3 protein: CASSPSEGSAGGYEQHL.

The sample holds many counts of this clonotype. The chain couples TRBV12-3 or TRBV12-4 to TRBJ1-2; 9 bases match TRBD1. CDR3 size: 13 residues. V trimming: 4 bases; J trimming: 7 bases; junction bases outside the gene matches: 4. The CDR3 DNA follows: TGTGCCAGCAGTTCCGGACAGGGGTTTGGCTACACCTTC. Its protein product is CASSSGQGFGYTF.

V is TRBV2 and J is TRBJ1-6; the match to TRBD1 covers 9 bases. The CDR3 is 15 amino acids. Trimming removed 5 bases from V and 14 bases from J; junction bases left unmatched: 13. Germline V gives CDR1 SNHLY, CDR2 FYNNEI. CDR3 DNA sequence: TGTGCCAGCAGTTTGGGACAGGGCGGAGGTTGGACCCTCCACTTT. Its protein is CASSLGQGGGWTLHF.

This clonotype was seen many times. This chain uses TRBV12-3 or TRBV12-4 with TRBJ2-5, with D perhaps matching TRBD1 (5 bases). The CDR3 has 15 residues. V lost 5 bases and J 5 bases, leaving 18 bases between the germline ends. In nucleotides, the CDR3 is TGTGCCAGCAGTACTGCAGGGTCGGATGGTGAGACCCAGTACTTC. It encodes CASSTAGSDGETQYF.

In this sample, this clonotype turned up many times. J is TRBJ1-2 and V is TRBV19, with a tentative D call TRBD1 (6 bases). The CDR3 sequence is 12 residues long. Germline CDR1 is LNHDA and CDR2 is SQIVND (reference sequence). V dropped 6 bases and J dropped 5 bases, with 10 bases sitting between them. CDR3 loop: CASRPGEYGYTF. CDR3 in DNA: TGTGCCAGTAGGCCAGGGGAATATGGCTACACCTTC.

The chain links TRBV24-1 to TRBJ1-1, with no clear D. The V end lost 6 bases, the J end lost 5 bases, and 12 bases lay between the germline ends. The germline CDR1 and CDR2 sequences are KGHDR and SFDVKD. This CDR3 is 13 amino acids long. The CDR3: CATSPARATEAFF. The DNA of the CDR3 is TGTGCCACCAGTCCCGCGCGAGCGACTGAAGCTTTCTTT.

The V call is TRBV19, the J call TRBJ1-2; 7 nucleotides align to TRBD1. Looked up from germline, CDR1 is LNHDA and CDR2 is SQIVND (reference sequence). Trimming cost V 7 bases and J 5 bases; bases outside gene matches: 10. This CDR3 has 14 amino acids. CDR3 nucleotides: TGTGCCAGTATCCCGACAGGGTTGAATTATGGCTACACCTTC. It encodes CASIPTGLNYGYTF.

This clonotype was counted only a few times. A much larger clone is a single base away; this may be a read error. The rearrangement uses TRBV5-6 and TRBJ1-1, with a weak D call TRBD1 (5 bases). Germline-derived CDR1 and CDR2 are SGHDT and YYEEEE. This CDR3 is built from 14 residues. The CDR3 sequence: CASSSGTENAEAFF. The CDR3 DNA is TGTGCCAGCAGCAGCGGGACGGAGAACGCTGAAGCTTTCTTT.

The V call is TRBV10-3, the J call TRBJ2-7; TRBD1 or TRBD2 may be the D gene (6 bases each). CDR3 length: 17 amino acids. Germline V CDR1 and CDR2: ENHRY, SYGVKD. V was pared by 4 bases and J by 7 bases, with 26 bases between. CDR3 residues: CAISVSYSGQTYEEQYF. CDR3 nucleotide sequence: TGTGCCATCAGTGTCTCATATAGCGGACAGACCTACGAGGAGCAGTACTTC.

The sample holds many counts of this clonotype. The chain joins TRBV7-3 to TRBJ2-1; D perhaps matches TRBD2 (5 bases). This CDR3 spans 15 amino acids. V shed 6 bases and J shed 8 bases, with 20 bases lying between them. Germline lookup yields CDR1 SGHTA and CDR2 FQGTGA. CDR3 bases: TGTGCCAGCAGGATAGAGGGCGGGCCGACCCATGAGCAGTTCTTC. As protein: CASRIEGGPTHEQFF.

The sample holds many counts of this clonotype. The genes are TRBV20-1 and TRBJ2-1; TRBD1 is a possible D gene (5 bases). Trimming left V 6 bases short and J 5 bases short, with 11 bases between. This CDR3 comprises 12 residues. The germline V gene has CDR1 DFQATT and CDR2 SNEGSKA (reference sequence). CDR3 sequence reads: CSATDTDNEQFF. The CDR3 coding sequence is TGCAGTGCAACGGACACGGACAATGAGCAGTTCTTC.

There are many counts of this clonotype. The rearrangement links TRBV19 to TRBJ2-1, with 9 nucleotides matching TRBD2. The CDR3 consists of 15 residues. Germline trimming cut 8 bases from V and 2 bases from J; bases unmatched to any gene: 7. Germline CDR1 is LNHDA and CDR2 is SQIVND (reference sequence). The DNA of the CDR3 is TGTGCCAGTCGCGAGACTAGCGGACCCTACAATGAGCAGTTCTTC. Translation gives CASRETSGPYNEQFF.

This chain uses TRBV6-5 with TRBJ1-5; D gene unclear. The CDR3 runs to 16 residues. Trimming stripped 2 bases from V and 4 bases from J, with 15 bases between. The germline gives CDR1 MNHEY, CDR2 SVGAGI. CDR3 residues: CASSYNVRGSNQPQHF. The CDR3 region has the DNA TGTGCCAGCAGTTACAATGTCCGAGGATCAAATCAGCCCCAGCATTTT.

This clonotype was recorded at least ten times. Germline is not matched at one junction end, which may reflect a read error. The J gene is TRBJ2-7, the V gene TRBV7-9; D is unresolved. The CDR3 is 12 residues long. CDR1 is SEHNR and CDR2 is FQNEAQ in the germline V gene (reference sequence). This CDR3 is CASSLAPYEQYF. The CDR3 DNA sequence: TGCGCCAGCAGCTTGGCGCCCTACGAGCAGTACTTC.

As to this clonotype: Possible read error: a much larger clone is one base away. No conserved phenylalanine or tryptophan is present at the end of the CDR3, so a read error is the likely explanation. The V and J genes are TRBV27 and TRBJ1-2; D possibly corresponds to TRBD1 (5 bases). CDR1 MNHEY and CDR2 SMNVEV come from the germline V gene (reference sequence). V lost 5 bases and J lost 5, with 15 bases in between. The CDR3 has 14 residues. The DNA of the CDR3 is TGTGCCAGCAGTCCACCGGGACCGGCGTATGGCTACACCTCC. This sequence encodes CASSPPGPAYGYTS.

This chain joins TRBV5-4 and TRBJ1-1, with D hard to call. Germline CDR1 reads SGHNT; CDR2 reads YYREEE (reference sequence). This CDR3 spans 14 amino acids. V lost 2 bases to trimming and J lost 4 bases, with 12 bases between them. CDR3 residues: CASSLVWEGTEAFF. The CDR3 DNA reads TGTGCCAGCAGCTTAGTGTGGGAAGGCACTGAAGCTTTCTTT.

This chain joins TRBV25-1 and TRBJ1-6; 8 positions agree with TRBD1. V lost 4 bases and J lost 11; bases outside the gene matches: 7. From germline, CDR1 is MGHDK and CDR2 SYGVNS. This CDR3 region has 14 residues. The CDR3 reads CASSVGQGGTPLHF. The CDR3 DNA reads as TGTGCCAGCAGTGTCGGACAGGGTGGGACACCCCTCCACTTT.

This clonotype has just a few counts. This may come from a read error, since a much larger clone is one base off. The chain links TRBV27 to TRBJ2-7; D might be TRBD1 (5 bases). The CDR3 length is 16 residues. Germline V lookup: CDR1 MNHEY, CDR2 SMNVEV (reference sequence). Between the trimmed V and J ends, which lost 4 bases and 3 bases, there was a span of 19 bases. CDR3 in amino acids: CASSSRNQGVFYEQYF. The CDR3 nucleotides are TGTGCCAGCAGTTCGCGAAATCAGGGTGTATTCTACGAGCAGTACTTC.

Ten or more counts support this clonotype. This chain joins TRBV4-3 and TRBJ1-4; unclear D gene. Trimming left V 0 bases short and J 3 bases short, with 14 bases between. This CDR3 is 17 amino acids long. The germline V gene encodes CDR1 LGHNA and CDR2 YSLEER. The CDR3 here is CASSQEPATGPNEKLFF. CDR3 nucleotides: TGCGCCAGCAGCCAAGAACCAGCCACGGGCCCTAATGAAAAACTGTTTTTT.